The rows below give T cell receptor beta chains drawn from one sample of a study of a mutant IDH1 vaccine in newly diagnosed glioma. These receptors' targets are unknown. Sequenced by immunoSEQ multiplex PCR; TCRdb stores in-frame clones only, minus some. The top ten clones hold roughly 5% of a sample with some 51,000 clones, around 78% of them seen once. The sequencing here drew on PBMCs, taken from a glioma patient whose treatment included an IDH1 peptide vaccine. Receptors originate from a man aged 45-65 years with glioma. CDR3s include the opening cysteine and the closing phenylalanine or tryptophan. A D gene is named only where the DNA matches it firmly. The size field is filled for only some rows; it gives once, few, many or a size class.

V gene: TRBV18; clone size: .; J gene: TRBJ1-1; D gene: TRBD1; CDR3 protein: CASSPAQGARTEAFF; CDR3 DNA: TGTGCCAGCTCCCCGGCGCAGGGGGCGCGTACTGAAGCTTTCTTT
V gene: TRBV5-1; clone size: .; J gene: TRBJ2-1; D gene: TRBD1; CDR3 protein: CASSLTGQGASEQFF; CDR3 DNA: TGCGCCAGCAGCTTGACAGGACAGGGGGCTAGTGAGCAGTTCTTC
V gene: TRBV4-3; clone size: .; J gene: TRBJ2-5; D gene: TRBD2; CDR3 protein: CASSPGNLAGAKETQYF; CDR3 DNA: TGCGCCAGCAGCCCCGGGAATCTAGCGGGGGCTAAAGAGACCCAGTACTTC
V gene: TRBV7-9; clone size: once; J gene: TRBJ1-1; D gene: .; CDR3 protein: CASSAALRVTEAFF; CDR3 DNA: TGTGCCAGCAGCGCCGCCCTAAGAGTCACTGAAGCTTTCTTT
V gene: TRBV10-3; clone size: .; J gene: TRBJ2-7; D gene: TRBD1; CDR3 protein: CAISGGQGSYEQYF; CDR3 DNA: TGTGCCATCAGTGGGGGACAGGGCTCCTACGAGCAGTACTTC
V gene: TRBV9; clone size: .; J gene: TRBJ2-1; D gene: .; CDR3 protein: CASSVGVGNYNEQFF; CDR3 DNA: TGTGCCAGCAGCGTAGGGGTAGGGAACTACAATGAGCAGTTCTTC
V gene: TRBV30; clone size: .; J gene: TRBJ1-5; D gene: .; CDR3 protein: CAWSAGVQPQHF; CDR3 DNA: TGTGCCTGGTCTGCAGGGGTCCAGCCCCAGCATTTT
V gene: TRBV4-3; clone size: .; J gene: TRBJ2-2; D gene: TRBD2; CDR3 protein: CASSPGASGGAVGELFF; CDR3 DNA: TGCGCCAGCAGCCCTGGGGCTAGCGGGGGGGCCGTCGGGGAGCTGTTTTTT
V gene: TRBV6-5; clone size: .; J gene: TRBJ1-2; D gene: .; CDR3 protein: CASSLDSFYGYTF; CDR3 DNA: TGTGCCAGCAGCCTAGACAGCTTCTATGGCTACACCTTC
V gene: TRBV6-7; clone size: .; J gene: TRBJ1-3; D gene: .; CDR3 protein: CASSYSVNFRASSGNTIYF; CDR3 DNA: TGTGCCAGCAGTTACTCGGTTAATTTCAGGGCCAGCTCTGGAAACACCATATATTTT
V gene: TRBV27; clone size: .; J gene: TRBJ2-7; D gene: .; CDR3 protein: CASSSPGREGYEQYF; CDR3 DNA: TGTGCCAGCAGTTCCCCTGGACGGGAAGGTTACGAGCAGTACTTC
V gene: TRBV15; clone size: .; J gene: TRBJ1-2; D gene: TRBD1; CDR3 protein: CATESFRQGGNGYTF; CDR3 DNA: TGTGCCACCGAGTCTTTTAGACAGGGAGGGAATGGCTACACCTTC
V gene: TRBV10-3; clone size: .; J gene: TRBJ2-3; D gene: .; CDR3 protein: CAISEQGTDTQYF; CDR3 DNA: TGTGCCATCAGTGAGCAGGGGACAGATACGCAGTATTTT
V gene: TRBV5-4; clone size: .; J gene: TRBJ2-7; D gene: TRBD1; CDR3 protein: CASSSGQGSQTYEQYF; CDR3 DNA: TGTGCCAGCAGTTCCGGACAGGGGTCCCAGACTTACGAGCAGTACTTC
V gene: TRBV7-8; clone size: .; J gene: TRBJ1-3; D gene: .; CDR3 protein: CASSFGQKYGNTIYF; CDR3 DNA: TGTGCCAGCAGCTTCGGACAGAAATATGGAAACACCATATATTTT
V gene: TRBV5-1; clone size: once; J gene: TRBJ1-1; D gene: TRBD1; CDR3 protein: CASSPPTGLTEAFF; CDR3 DNA: TGCGCCAGCAGCCCGCCGACAGGGTTGACTGAAGCTTTCTTT
V gene: TRBV4-1; clone size: .; J gene: TRBJ2-1; D gene: .; CDR3 protein: CASSPERVYYNEQFF; CDR3 DNA: TGCGCCAGCAGCCCCGAGAGGGTCTACTACAATGAGCAGTTCTTC
V gene: TRBV25-1; clone size: .; J gene: TRBJ1-5; D gene: .; CDR3 protein: CASSDSYSNQPQHF; CDR3 DNA: TGTGCCAGCAGTGACTCCTACAGTAATCAGCCCCAGCATTTT
V gene: TRBV15; clone size: .; J gene: TRBJ2-2; D gene: .; CDR3 protein: CATSRTVNTGELFF; CDR3 DNA: TGTGCCACCAGCAGGACAGTGAACACCGGGGAGCTGTTTTTT
V gene: TRBV18; clone size: .; J gene: TRBJ2-7; D gene: .; CDR3 protein: CASSPDSAYEQYF; CDR3 DNA: TGTGCCAGCTCACCGGACAGTGCCTACGAGCAGTACTTC
V gene: TRBV9; clone size: .; J gene: TRBJ1-1; D gene: .; CDR3 protein: CASSVGGGRTEAFF; CDR3 DNA: TGTGCCAGCAGCGTAGGAGGGGGGAGAACTGAAGCTTTCTTT
V gene: TRBV18; clone size: .; J gene: TRBJ2-7; D gene: TRBD1; CDR3 protein: CASSWDRPYEQYF; CDR3 DNA: TGTGCCAGCTCCTGGGACAGGCCCTACGAGCAGTACTTC
V gene: TRBV5-5; clone size: .; J gene: TRBJ1-1; D gene: .; CDR3 protein: CASSWTGPLQEAFF; CDR3 DNA: TGTGCCAGCAGCTGGACCGGGCCCCTTCAGGAAGCTTTCTTT
V gene: TRBV18; clone size: .; J gene: TRBJ2-5; D gene: .; CDR3 protein: CASSPPSDNLQYF; CDR3 DNA: TGTGCCAGCTCACCACCGTCGGACAACCTACAGTACTTC
V gene: TRBV4-2; clone size: medium-sized; J gene: TRBJ1-3; D gene: .; CDR3 protein: CASSQEGRLNLSGNTIYF; CDR3 DNA: TGTGCCAGCAGCCAAGAAGGGAGACTCAACCTCTCTGGAAACACCATATATTTT
V gene: TRBV5-1; clone size: once; J gene: TRBJ1-1; D gene: .; CDR3 protein: CASSLAAGGPTEAFF; CDR3 DNA: TGCGCCAGCAGCTTGGCCGCCGGGGGGCCCACTGAAGCTTTCTTT
V gene: TRBV4-1; clone size: .; J gene: TRBJ1-5; D gene: TRBD1; CDR3 protein: CASSHQQGAYSNQPQHF; CDR3 DNA: TGCGCCAGCAGCCATCAGCAGGGGGCCTATAGCAATCAGCCCCAGCATTTT
V gene: TRBV10-3; clone size: .; J gene: TRBJ2-2; D gene: TRBD1; CDR3 protein: CAISFGQGSTGELFF; CDR3 DNA: TGTGCCATCAGCTTTGGACAGGGAAGCACCGGGGAGCTGTTTTTT
V gene: TRBV19; clone size: .; J gene: TRBJ1-1; D gene: .; CDR3 protein: CASSLRQLTLNTEAFF; CDR3 DNA: TGTGCCAGTAGTCTACGACAGCTAACTTTGAACACTGAAGCTTTCTTT
V gene: TRBV7-9; clone size: once; J gene: TRBJ1-2; D gene: .; CDR3 protein: CASSLSRDYGYTF; CDR3 DNA: TGTGCCAGCAGCTTATCCAGGGACTATGGCTACACCTTC
V gene: TRBV27; clone size: .; J gene: TRBJ1-2; D gene: .; CDR3 protein: CASSLEGNYGYTF; CDR3 DNA: TGTGCCAGCAGCCTGGAGGGGAACTATGGCTACACCTTC
V gene: TRBV29-1; clone size: few; J gene: TRBJ1-1; D gene: .; CDR3 protein: CSYGDTEAFF; CDR3 DNA: TGCAGCTATGGGGACACTGAAGCTTTCTTT
V gene: TRBV27; clone size: medium-sized; J gene: TRBJ1-2; D gene: .; CDR3 protein: CATKDGVDGYTF; CDR3 DNA: TGTGCCACCAAAGACGGGGTGGATGGCTACACCTTC
V gene: TRBV18; clone size: .; J gene: TRBJ1-2; D gene: .; CDR3 protein: CASSFLGPGGYTF; CDR3 DNA: TGTGCCAGCTCTTTCTTGGGACCAGGGGGCTACACCTTC
V gene: TRBV10-3; clone size: .; J gene: TRBJ1-1; D gene: TRBD1; CDR3 protein: CAISEKGAYTEAFF; CDR3 DNA: TGTGCCATCAGTGAGAAGGGGGCCTACACTGAAGCTTTCTTT
V gene: TRBV9; clone size: .; J gene: TRBJ1-4; D gene: TRBD1; CDR3 protein: CASSETGQGAEKLFF; CDR3 DNA: TGTGCCAGCAGCGAGACGGGACAGGGGGCGGAAAAACTGTTTTTT
V gene: TRBV4-1; clone size: .; J gene: TRBJ1-1; D gene: .; CDR3 protein: CASSQGQEGTEAFF; CDR3 DNA: TGCGCCAGCAGCCAAGGACAGGAAGGCACTGAAGCTTTCTTT
V gene: TRBV7-6; clone size: .; J gene: TRBJ2-1; D gene: TRBD1; CDR3 protein: CASTLGTGGYNEQFF; CDR3 DNA: TGTGCCAGCACCTTAGGGACAGGGGGCTACAATGAGCAGTTCTTC
V gene: TRBV19; clone size: .; J gene: TRBJ1-5; D gene: .; CDR3 protein: CASSIGGAPNYQPQHF; CDR3 DNA: TGTGCCAGTAGTATAGGAGGAGCCCCCAATTATCAGCCCCAGCATTTT
V gene: TRBV2; clone size: .; J gene: TRBJ2-5; D gene: TRBD2; CDR3 protein: CASSGSGGAGETQYF; CDR3 DNA: TGTGCCAGCAGTGGTAGCGGGGGGGCCGGAGAGACCCAGTACTTC
V gene: TRBV23-1; clone size: few; J gene: TRBJ1-1; D gene: .; CDR3 protein: CASRTVPHEAFF; CDR3 DNA: TGCGCCAGCAGGACAGTACCTCATGAAGCTTTCTTT
V gene: TRBV10-3; clone size: .; J gene: TRBJ1-6; D gene: .; CDR3 protein: CAISDDTDLNSPLHF; CDR3 DNA: TGTGCCATCAGTGACGATACTGATCTTAATTCACCCCTCCACTTT
V gene: TRBV27; clone size: .; J gene: TRBJ1-1; D gene: .; CDR3 protein: CASSPTRKGGTEAFF; CDR3 DNA: TGTGCCAGCAGTCCGACGCGAAAAGGCGGGACTGAAGCTTTCTTT
V gene: TRBV20-1; clone size: .; J gene: TRBJ2-2; D gene: .; CDR3 protein: CSGAGELFF; CDR3 DNA: TGCAGTGGGGCCGGGGAGCTGTTTTTT
V gene: TRBV5-6; clone size: .; J gene: TRBJ1-5; D gene: TRBD1; CDR3 protein: CASSWGQREPQHF; CDR3 DNA: TGTGCCAGCAGCTGGGGACAGCGGGAGCCCCAGCATTTT
V gene: TRBV27; clone size: .; J gene: TRBJ1-5; D gene: .; CDR3 protein: CASSSSWPPNQPQHF; CDR3 DNA: TGTGCCAGCAGTTCGTCCTGGCCCCCCAATCAGCCCCAGCATTTT
V gene: TRBV2; clone size: .; J gene: TRBJ2-1; D gene: TRBD2; CDR3 protein: CASSEVSGGPHEQFF; CDR3 DNA: TGTGCCAGCAGTGAAGTAAGCGGGGGGCCCCATGAGCAGTTCTTC
V gene: TRBV7-9; clone size: few; J gene: TRBJ2-7; D gene: .; CDR3 protein: CASSSRQEANSYEQYF; CDR3 DNA: TGTGCCAGCAGCTCTCGACAGGAGGCCAACTCCTACGAGCAGTACTTC
V gene: TRBV7-6; clone size: .; J gene: TRBJ1-1; D gene: .; CDR3 protein: CASSTQGWGTEAFF; CDR3 DNA: TGTGCCAGCAGCACCCAGGGCTGGGGCACTGAAGCTTTCTTT
V gene: TRBV19; clone size: .; J gene: TRBJ2-2; D gene: .; CDR3 protein: CASSGRGTTNTGELFF; CDR3 DNA: TGTGCCAGTAGTGGGCGAGGAACAACTAACACCGGGGAGCTGTTTTTT
V gene: TRBV7-2; clone size: .; J gene: TRBJ2-7; D gene: .; CDR3 protein: CASRAGAPYEQYF; CDR3 DNA: TGTGCCAGCAGGGCAGGAGCCCCCTACGAGCAGTACTTC
V gene: TRBV20-1; clone size: .; J gene: TRBJ1-1; D gene: .; CDR3 protein: CSATQNTEAFF; CDR3 DNA: TGCAGTGCCACACAGAACACTGAAGCTTTCTTT